Shown below are 13 T cell receptor beta chains from a single sample sequenced in a study of T cells in Graves' hyperthyroidism and ophthalmopathy. Researchers took RNA transcripts and amplified the TCR beta CDR3 regions from them. The HTBI primer set was used in a first-round RT-PCR of the TCR CDR3. TCRdb reprocessed the multiplex PCR reads via MiXCR and lists one record per CDR3 protein. The repertoire holds about 400,000 distinct CDR3 sequences, with 14% to 15% as singletons. The sequencing sample was made of blood. The receptors were gathered from a woman in her 30s with Graves' hyperthyroidism.

This clonotype was observed a handful of times. V usage is TRBV5-1 and J usage is TRBJ2-1, with TRBD2 matching over 12 bases. This CDR3 has 15 residues. After removal of 2 bases from V and 5 bases from J, the junction contained 2 bases not matched to a gene. Germline V gives CDR1 SGHRS, CDR2 YFSETQ. For the CDR3, the DNA is TGCGCCAGCAGCTTAAGGACTAGCGGGGACAATGAGCAGTTCTTC. Protein sequence: CASSLRTSGDNEQFF.

Ten or more counts support this clonotype. The rearrangement uses TRBV15 and TRBJ1-4; tentatively, D is TRBD1 (5 bases). CDR1 and CDR2 from the germline V gene are LNHNV and YYDKDF (reference sequence). V lost 6 bases, J lost 2 bases, and 13 bases lay in between. This CDR3 is 15 amino acids long. The chain's CDR3 is CATRRQGGTNEKLFF. CDR3 sequence (DNA): TGTGCCACCAGACGTCAGGGCGGGACTAATGAAAAACTGTTTTTT. Supplemented by reference TRBV15 and TRBJ1-4, the full variable domain reads DAMVIQNPRYQVTQFGKPVTLSCSQTLNHNVMYWYQQKSSQAPKLLFHYYDKDFNNEADTPDNFQSRRPNTSFCFLDIRSPGLGDTAMYLCATRRQGGTNEKLFFGSGTQLSVL.

The V and J genes are TRBV11-3 and TRBJ2-2, with D tentatively TRBD2 (6 bases). The CDR3 sequence is 15 residues long. Germline V gene data show CDR1 as SGHNT and CDR2 as YENEEA. The V and J ends lost 5 bases and 4 bases respectively, with 14 bases between them. CDR3 region: CASSRGGAGTGELFF. In DNA form, the CDR3 reads TGTGCCAGCAGCCGAGGAGGGGCGGGCACCGGGGAGCTGTTTTTT.

V usage is TRBV11-2 and J usage is TRBJ1-5; D is perhaps TRBD1 (6 bases). CDR1 is SGHAT, CDR2 FQNNGV, per germline. This CDR3 region has 15 residues. V shed 4 bases and J shed 2 bases, with 12 bases lying between them. CDR3 residues: CASSSRGQRNQPQHF. The CDR3 DNA is TGTGCCAGCAGCTCCCGAGGACAGCGCAATCAGCCCCAGCATTTT.

This clonotype has a count of ten or more. The rearrangement joins TRBV28 to TRBJ2-3; 7 bases fit TRBD1. J gave up 2 bases and V 7 bases, and 9 bases lay outside the gene matches. Germline CDR1 and CDR2: MDHEN and SYDVKM. The CDR3 spans 15 residues. This CDR3 is CASTIGTGDTDTQYF. CDR3 coding DNA: TGTGCCAGCACCATCGGAACAGGGGACACAGATACGCAGTATTTT.

Note on this clonotype: An end of the junction does not agree with germline; a read error may underlie this. The chain has TRBV12-3 or TRBV12-4 and TRBJ2-1; 13 positions agree with TRBD2. The CDR3 is 16 residues long. CDR3 bases: TGTGCCAGCAGACTAGCGGGAGGGACCTCCCACAATGAGCAGTTCTTC. Translation: CASRLAGGTSHNEQFF.

The sample holds a few counts of this clonotype. V gene TRBV2 combines with J gene TRBJ2-6, with D perhaps assigned TRBD1 or TRBD2 (5 bases each). CDR3 length equals 15 residues. The V and J ends lost 8 bases and 2 bases respectively, with 13 bases between them. Germline CDR1 reads SNHLY; CDR2 reads FYNNEI. CDR3 coding DNA: TGTGCCAGCGAGGGTAGAGGGGCTGGGGCCAACGTCCTGACTTTC. It encodes CASEGRGAGANVLTF.

The table lists this clonotype with many counts. The chain is built from TRBV11-2 and TRBJ2-5; TRBD1 is a possible D gene (5 bases). The germline V and J ends were trimmed by 0 bases and 4 bases, with 18 bases remaining between them. CDR3 length equals 17 residues. Germline V gene data show CDR1 as SGHAT and CDR2 as FQNNGV. This CDR3 is CASSLDHRAGLGETQYF. CDR3 in DNA: TGTGCCAGCAGCTTAGATCATAGGGCAGGGCTGGGAGAGACCCAGTACTTC. The variable domain in full, completed from reference TRBV11-2 and TRBJ2-5, reads EAGVAQSPRYKIIEKRQSVAFWCNPISGHATLYWYQQILGQGPKLLIQFQNNGVVDDSQLPKDRFSAERLKGVDSTLKIQPAKLEDSAVYLCASSLDHRAGLGETQYFGPGTRLLVL.

This clonotype has only a few counts. The chain combines TRBV28 with TRBJ1-5, with D maybe TRBD1 (6 bases). With 5 bases removed from V and 5 bases from J, the gap between germline ends came to 16 bases. Germline assignment: CDR1 MDHEN and CDR2 SYDVKM. The CDR3 totals 15 residues. For the CDR3, the DNA is TGTGCCAGCAGTCTTAACAGGGCACCCTATCAGCCCCAGCATTTT. Translated, it gives CASSLNRAPYQPQHF.

In its sample, this clonotype was seen a few times. The V and J genes are TRBV5-1 and TRBJ2-7, with D possibly TRBD1 on 6 matching bases. The V and J ends lost 7 bases and 2 bases respectively, with 16 bases between them. The length of the CDR3 is 14 residues. CDR1 SGHRS and CDR2 YFSETQ come from the germline V gene. DNA of the CDR3: TGCGCCAGCGGGGAGAGGGGGACGACCTACGAGCAGTACTTC. It yields the protein CASGERGTTYEQYF.

This sequence joins TRBV7-8 and TRBJ2-7, with 8 bases matching TRBD2. After removal of 3 bases from V and 0 bases from J, the junction contained 10 bases not matched to a gene. This CDR3 is built from 17 residues. Germline V gene sequence: CDR1 SGHVS, CDR2 FQNEAQ. The CDR3 DNA is TGTGCCAGCAGCTTTGGGACTAGTTCCTACCACTCCTACGAGCAGTACTTC. This codes for CASSFGTSSYHSYEQYF.

The gene calls are TRBV27 and TRBJ2-3, with TRBD1 identical over 11 bases. The CDR3 extends over 15 amino acids. V lost 5 bases to trimming and J lost 4 bases; unmatched junction nucleotides: 5. Germline V gene sequence: CDR1 MNHEY, CDR2 SMNVEV (reference sequence). The DNA of the CDR3 is TGTGCCAGCAGTCAGGACAGGGGGCCCTCAGATACGCAGTATTTT. As protein: CASSQDRGPSDTQYF.

This clonotype has only a few counts. The rearrangement joins TRBV6-1 to TRBJ2-2; D gene unclear. The CDR3 covers 14 residues. Trimming stripped 10 bases from V and 0 bases from J, with 12 bases between. Germline V lookup: CDR1 MNHNS, CDR2 SASEGT. CDR3 protein: CATGHITNTGELFF. CDR3 coding DNA: TGTGCCACCGGCCATATCACGAACACCGGGGAGCTGTTTTTT.